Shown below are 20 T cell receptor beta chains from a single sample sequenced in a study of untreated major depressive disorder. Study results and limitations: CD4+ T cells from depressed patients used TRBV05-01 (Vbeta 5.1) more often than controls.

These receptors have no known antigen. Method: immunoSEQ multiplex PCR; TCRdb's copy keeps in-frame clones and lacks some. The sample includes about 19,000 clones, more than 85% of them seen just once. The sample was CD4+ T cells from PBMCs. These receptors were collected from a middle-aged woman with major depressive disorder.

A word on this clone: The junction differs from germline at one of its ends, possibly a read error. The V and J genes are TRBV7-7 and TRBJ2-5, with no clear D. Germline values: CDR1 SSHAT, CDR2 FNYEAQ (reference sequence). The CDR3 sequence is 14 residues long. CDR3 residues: CASSLKGPQETQYF. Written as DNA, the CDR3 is TGTGCTAGCAGCTTAAAGGGCCCCCAAGAGACCCAGTACTTC.

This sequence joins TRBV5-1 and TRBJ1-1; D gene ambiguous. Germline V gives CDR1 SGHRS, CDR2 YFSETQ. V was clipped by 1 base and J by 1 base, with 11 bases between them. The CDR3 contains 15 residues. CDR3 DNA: TGCGCCAGCAGCTTGATAAGTCGGGCGAACACTGAAGCTTTCTTT. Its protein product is CASSLISRANTEAFF.

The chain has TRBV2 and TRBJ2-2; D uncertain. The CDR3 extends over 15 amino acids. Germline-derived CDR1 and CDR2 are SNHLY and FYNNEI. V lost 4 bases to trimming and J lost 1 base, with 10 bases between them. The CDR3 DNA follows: TGTGCCAGCAGTGCCTTCCAGAGGAACACCGGGGAGCTGTTTTTT. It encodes CASSAFQRNTGELFF.

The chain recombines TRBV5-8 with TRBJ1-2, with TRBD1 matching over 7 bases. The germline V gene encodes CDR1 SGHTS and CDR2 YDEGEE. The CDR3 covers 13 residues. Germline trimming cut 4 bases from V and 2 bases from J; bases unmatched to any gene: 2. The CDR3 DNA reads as TGTGCCAGCAGCCGGGACAGCAACTATGGCTACACCTTC. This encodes CASSRDSNYGYTF.

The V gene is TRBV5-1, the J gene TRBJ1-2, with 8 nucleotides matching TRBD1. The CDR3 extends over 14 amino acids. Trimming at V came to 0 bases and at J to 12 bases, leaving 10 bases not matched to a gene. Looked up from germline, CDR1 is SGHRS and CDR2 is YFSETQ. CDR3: CASSLGGTGVPHTF. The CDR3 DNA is TGCGCCAGCAGCTTGGGCGGGACAGGAGTTCCCCACACCTTC.

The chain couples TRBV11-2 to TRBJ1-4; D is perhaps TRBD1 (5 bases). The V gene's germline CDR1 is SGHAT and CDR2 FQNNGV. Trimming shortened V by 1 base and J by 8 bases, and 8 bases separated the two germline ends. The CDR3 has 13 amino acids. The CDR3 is CASSLGRGEKLFF. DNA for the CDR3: TGTGCCAGCAGCTTAGGGCGGGGGGAAAAACTGTTTTTT.

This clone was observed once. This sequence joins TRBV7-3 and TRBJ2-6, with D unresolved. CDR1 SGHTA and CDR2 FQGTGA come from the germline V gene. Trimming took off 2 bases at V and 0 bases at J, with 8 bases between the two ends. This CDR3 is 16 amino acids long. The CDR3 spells CASSLFWGSGANVLTF. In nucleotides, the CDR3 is TGTGCCAGCAGCTTATTTTGGGGCTCTGGGGCCAACGTCCTGACTTTC.

CDR3 sequence reads: CASSLGTGHKETQYF. CDR3 coding DNA: TGTGCCAGCAGCCTCGGGACAGGCCATAAAGAGACCCAGTACTTC. The chain links TRBV11-2 to TRBJ2-5, with 8 bases lining up with TRBD1. Germline V gene sequence: CDR1 SGHAT, CDR2 FQNNGV. V was clipped by 5 bases and J by 3 bases; unmatched bases: 8. The CDR3 sequence is 15 residues long.

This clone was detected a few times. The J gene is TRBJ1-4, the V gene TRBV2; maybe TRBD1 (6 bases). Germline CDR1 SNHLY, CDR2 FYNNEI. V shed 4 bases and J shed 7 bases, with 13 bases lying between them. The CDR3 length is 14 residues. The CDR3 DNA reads TGTGCCAGCAGTGTCGACAGGATAGCTGAAAAACTGTTTTTT. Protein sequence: CASSVDRIAEKLFF.

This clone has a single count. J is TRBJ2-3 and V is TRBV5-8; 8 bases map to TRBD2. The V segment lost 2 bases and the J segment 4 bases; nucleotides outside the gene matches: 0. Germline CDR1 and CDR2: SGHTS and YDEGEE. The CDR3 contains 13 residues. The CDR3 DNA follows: TGTGCCAGCAGCTTAGCGGGAGCAGATACGCAGTATTTT. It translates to CASSLAGADTQYF.

The CDR3 protein is CASSLEGRQGYTF. CDR3 coding DNA: TGTGCCAGCAGCTTGGAAGGGCGACAGGGCTACACCTTC. The rearrangement links TRBV5-4 to TRBJ1-2; possibly TRBD1 for D (5 bases). There are 13 residues in the CDR3. Per germline, CDR1 SGHNT and CDR2 YYREEE (reference sequence). The V gene lost 0 bases and the J gene lost 8 bases, with 11 bases spanning the gap. The full variable domain, rest sourced from reference TRBV5-4 and TRBJ1-2, is ETGVTQSPTHLIKTRGQQVTLRCSSQSGHNTVSWYQQALGQGPQFIFQYYREEENGRGNFPPRFSGLQFPNYSSELNVNALELDDSALYLCASSLEGRQGYTFGSGTRLTVV.

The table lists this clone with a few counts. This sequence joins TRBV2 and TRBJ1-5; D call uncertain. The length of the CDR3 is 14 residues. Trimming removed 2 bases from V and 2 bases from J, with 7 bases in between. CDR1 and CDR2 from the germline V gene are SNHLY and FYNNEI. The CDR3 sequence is CASSELGRNQPQHF. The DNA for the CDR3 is TGTGCCAGCAGTGAACTGGGTCGCAATCAGCCCCAGCATTTT.

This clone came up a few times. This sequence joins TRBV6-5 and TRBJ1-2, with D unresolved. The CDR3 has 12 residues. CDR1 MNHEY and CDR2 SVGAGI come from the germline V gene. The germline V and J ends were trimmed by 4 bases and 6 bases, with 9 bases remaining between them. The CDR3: CASSSTAHGYTF. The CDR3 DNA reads TGTGCCAGCAGTTCCACGGCCCATGGCTACACCTTC.

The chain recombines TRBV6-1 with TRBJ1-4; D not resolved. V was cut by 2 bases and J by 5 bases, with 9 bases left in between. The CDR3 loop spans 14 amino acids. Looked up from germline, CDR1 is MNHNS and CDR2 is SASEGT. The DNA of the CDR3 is TGTGCCAGCAGTGAAAGGGCGGGGAATGAAAAACTGTTTTTT. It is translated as CASSERAGNEKLFF.

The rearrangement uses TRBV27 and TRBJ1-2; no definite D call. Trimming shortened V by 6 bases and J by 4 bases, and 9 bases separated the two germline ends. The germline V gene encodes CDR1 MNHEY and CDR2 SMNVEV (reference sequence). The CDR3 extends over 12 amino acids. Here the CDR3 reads CASRVGLYGYTF. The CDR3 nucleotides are TGTGCCAGCAGAGTCGGCCTCTATGGCTACACCTTC.

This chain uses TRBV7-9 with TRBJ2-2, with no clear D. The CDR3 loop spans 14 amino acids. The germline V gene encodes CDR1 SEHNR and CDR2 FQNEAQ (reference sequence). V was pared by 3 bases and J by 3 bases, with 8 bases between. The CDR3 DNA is TGTGCCAGCAGCTTGGGCTCGCACACCGGGGAGCTGTTTTTT. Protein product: CASSLGSHTGELFF.

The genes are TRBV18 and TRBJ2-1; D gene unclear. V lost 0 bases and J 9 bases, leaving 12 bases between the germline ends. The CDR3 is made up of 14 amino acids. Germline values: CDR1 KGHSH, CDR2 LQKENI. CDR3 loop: CASSPPSHGVEQFF. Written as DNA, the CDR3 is TGTGCCAGCTCACCACCTTCCCATGGGGTTGAGCAGTTCTTC.

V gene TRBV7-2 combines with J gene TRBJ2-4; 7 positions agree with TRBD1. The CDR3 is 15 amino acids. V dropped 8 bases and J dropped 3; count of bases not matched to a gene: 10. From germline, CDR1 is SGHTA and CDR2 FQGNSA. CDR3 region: CASSRTGDGKNIQYF. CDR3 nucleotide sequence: TGTGCCAGCTCCCGGACAGGCGACGGCAAAAACATTCAGTACTTC.

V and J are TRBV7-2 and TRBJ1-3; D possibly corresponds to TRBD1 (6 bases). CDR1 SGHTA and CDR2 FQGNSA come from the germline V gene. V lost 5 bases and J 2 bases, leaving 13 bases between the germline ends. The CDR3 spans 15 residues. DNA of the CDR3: TGTGCCAGCAGCCGAACACAGGGTGCTGGAAACACCATATATTTT. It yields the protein CASSRTQGAGNTIYF.

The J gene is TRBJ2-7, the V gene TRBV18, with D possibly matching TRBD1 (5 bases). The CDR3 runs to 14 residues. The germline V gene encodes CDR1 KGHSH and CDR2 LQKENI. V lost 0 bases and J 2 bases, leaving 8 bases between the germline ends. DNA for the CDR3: TGTGCCAGCTCACCACCTCTGACAGCCTACGAGCAGTACTTC. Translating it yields CASSPPLTAYEQYF.